The rows below give T cell receptor beta chains drawn from one sample of a study of radiotherapy plus CTLA-4 blockade in lung cancer. The table came from immunoSEQ multiplex PCR; TCRdb's copy has only in-frame clones and leaves some out. The sample includes around 99,000 clones, 88% of them seen just once. The input for sequencing was peripheral blood, taken from a patient treated with radiotherapy plus ipilimumab. These TCRs come from a human donor with non-small cell lung cancer that progressed on radiotherapy plus ipilimumab. Both conserved end residues are part of each CDR3. Fields, in order: J gene, V gene, CDR3 protein.

j_call: TRBJ2-7; v_call: TRBV5-1; cdr3_aa: CASSTGSYEQYF
j_call: TRBJ2-1; v_call: TRBV5-1; cdr3_aa: CASSLAWVADEQFF
j_call: TRBJ2-1; v_call: TRBV11-2; cdr3_aa: CASSLEGGRHNEQFF
j_call: TRBJ1-1; v_call: TRBV7-9; cdr3_aa: CASSLVPGHPLSAFF
j_call: TRBJ2-5; v_call: TRBV7-9; cdr3_aa: CASSLQGPQETQYF
j_call: TRBJ2-3; v_call: TRBV5-1; cdr3_aa: CASSLSGPSTDTQYF
j_call: TRBJ2-3; v_call: TRBV2; cdr3_aa: CASSGGYSTDTQYF
j_call: TRBJ2-3; v_call: TRBV6-5; cdr3_aa: CASSYSGTGTDTQYF
j_call: TRBJ2-5; v_call: TRBV2; cdr3_aa: CASRGTSGVQETQYF
j_call: TRBJ2-7; v_call: TRBV29-1; cdr3_aa: CSVLGAGYEQYF
j_call: TRBJ2-7; v_call: TRBV6-5; cdr3_aa: CASSFAVGLGQYF
j_call: TRBJ1-3; v_call: TRBV29-1; cdr3_aa: CSVGQSSGNTIYF
j_call: TRBJ2-7; v_call: TRBV21-1; cdr3_aa: CASSNPSQGSSYEQYF
j_call: TRBJ1-2; v_call: TRBV6-1; cdr3_aa: CASSPPTGHYGYTF
j_call: TRBJ2-3; v_call: TRBV12-5; cdr3_aa: CASGLGTGSTDTQYF
j_call: TRBJ2-5; v_call: TRBV6-1; cdr3_aa: CASKLLTGSQETQYF
j_call: TRBJ1-5; v_call: TRBV19; cdr3_aa: CASSVTRQSNQPQHF
j_call: TRBJ2-1; v_call: TRBV7-2; cdr3_aa: CASSLVASGTYNEQFF
j_call: TRBJ2-1; v_call: TRBV12-5; cdr3_aa: CASGLVPGKGHRSYNEQFF
j_call: TRBJ2-1; v_call: TRBV7-2; cdr3_aa: CASSFRSSGTYNEQFF
j_call: TRBJ1-1; v_call: TRBV5-8; cdr3_aa: CASSLSGGVTEAFF
j_call: TRBJ2-5; v_call: TRBV6-5; cdr3_aa: CASSYGRTWAETQYF
j_call: TRBJ2-3; v_call: TRBV30; cdr3_aa: CAWSRGWTDTQYF
j_call: TRBJ2-3; v_call: TRBV6-1; cdr3_aa: CASSEAPRSGPFFDTQYF
j_call: TRBJ2-1; v_call: TRBV5-1; cdr3_aa: CASSFRTGRNEQFF
j_call: TRBJ2-3; v_call: TRBV7-9; cdr3_aa: CASAEGTDTQYF
j_call: TRBJ1-4; v_call: TRBV30; cdr3_aa: CAWSGGVVREKLFF
j_call: TRBJ1-4; v_call: TRBV27; cdr3_aa: CASSLYAGENEKLFF
j_call: TRBJ2-2; v_call: TRBV19; cdr3_aa: CASSSPRTLNTGELFF
j_call: TRBJ2-2; v_call: TRBV10-1; cdr3_aa: CASSGLGGSGELFF
j_call: TRBJ2-7; v_call: TRBV20-1; cdr3_aa: CSALGATEQYF
j_call: TRBJ1-2; v_call: TRBV6-5; cdr3_aa: CASSSRSIYGYTF
j_call: TRBJ2-7; v_call: TRBV9; cdr3_aa: CASSADASGRVYEQYF
j_call: TRBJ1-2; v_call: TRBV11-2; cdr3_aa: CASSSRTGWGGGYTF
j_call: TRBJ2-2; v_call: TRBV18; cdr3_aa: CASSPRSGYTGELFF
j_call: TRBJ2-6; v_call: TRBV30; cdr3_aa: CAWRQGGTGANVLTF
j_call: TRBJ1-3; v_call: TRBV4-1; cdr3_aa: CASSQATAGNTIYF
j_call: TRBJ1-3; v_call: TRBV5-1; cdr3_aa: CASSLLSISGNTIYF
j_call: TRBJ1-2; v_call: TRBV9; cdr3_aa: CASSPEGGNNYGYTF
j_call: TRBJ2-3; v_call: TRBV5-4; cdr3_aa: CASSYRLGGISTDTQYF
j_call: TRBJ2-3; v_call: TRBV4-1; cdr3_aa: CASSQDMRGVGDTQYF
j_call: TRBJ1-5; v_call: TRBV7-2; cdr3_aa: CASSFDSNQPQHF
j_call: TRBJ2-1; v_call: TRBV15; cdr3_aa: CATSRAGGRFNEQFF
j_call: TRBJ2-1; v_call: TRBV15; cdr3_aa: CATSREGSSYNEQFF